This note documents a single T cell receptor beta chain sequence. This sample stems from a study of T cell responses to AZD1222 COVID-19 vaccine. The V gene's germline CDR1 is MNHEY and CDR2 SVGAGI. The CDR3 is 14 amino acids. Trimming cost V 7 bases and J 8 bases, with 20 bases left between them. Libraries were prepared by immunoSEQ multiplex PCR; TCRdb keeps only in-frame clonotypes and omits some of them. The repertoire consists of approximately 170,000 clones, with 80% to 90% occurring once and the leading ten covering about 6.9%. This sequence originates from an adult in good health. The starting material was peripheral blood, obtained on day 0 of AZD1222 vaccination. This sequence joins TRBV6-5 and TRBJ1-2; no clear D. CDR3 loop: CASTPLGRPLGYTF. CDR3 nucleotide sequence: TGTGCCAGCACCCCCCTCGGACGGCCCCTAGGCTACACCTTC.